These 2 T cell receptor beta chains share one sample of origin, sequenced in a study of identical twins. One entry per CDR3 protein results from TCRdb running MiXCR on the 5' RACE reads. The data contain roughly 290,000 distinct CDR3 sequences, roughly 8.6% of them singletons. This sample also appeared in a second study, on yellow fever vaccine responses in identical twins.

Sequenced: memory (CD45RO+) T cells sorted from blood. The receptors derive from a woman aged 18-30 years in good health.

This clonotype was counted many times. V usage is TRBV24-1 and J usage is TRBJ2-7; 7 bases line up with TRBD1. Germline assignment: CDR1 KGHDR and CDR2 SFDVKD. The junction had 5 bases not matched to a gene; V was cut back by 3 bases and J by 4 bases. This CDR3 has 14 amino acids. The CDR3 region has the DNA TGTGCCACCAGTGATCCCGGGACAGTGTACGAGCAGTACTTC. This gives the protein CATSDPGTVYEQYF.

This clonotype has ten or more counts. This sequence joins TRBV10-3 and TRBJ1-5, with 9 bases matching TRBD1. Germline-derived CDR1 and CDR2 are ENHRY and SYGVKD. This CDR3 has 13 amino acids. J gave up 5 bases and V 8 bases, and 4 bases lay outside the gene matches. The CDR3 reads CAIGQGRDQPQHF. In DNA, the CDR3 is TGTGCCATCGGACAGGGGCGCGATCAGCCCCAGCATTTT.